This TCR beta chain was captured in a study of cytomegalovirus exposure and HLA in healthy donors. Study results and limitations: With later analysis, a missense DCLRE1C variant became linked to TCR beta V- and J-gene trimming. When a later analysis compared HLA-associated TCR beta chains with equally common others, the HLA-associated chains turned out to be more clonally expanded and to have lower generation probabilities. Later work associated fewer than 20,000 TCR beta sequences with HLA alleles at 0.05 false discovery rate.

The PCR ran on 60 Vbeta and 13 Jbeta primers. Original analysis: Unique TCR beta chains totaled about 73 million in a later count, with 8.5 million to 12 million of them shared. Profiled with immunoSEQ multiplex PCR; TCRdb holds only in-frame clones, not every one. V and J calls and clone size are copied from that table; D and trimming were computed from the DNA. The sample holds fewer than 120,000 clones, approximately 86% seen once. As regards this clone: Its target is not known.

Germline V CDR1 and CDR2: MNHNS, SASEGT. Trimming removed 2 bases at V and 8 bases at J, with 18 bases between. The length of the CDR3 is 15 residues. The sample comprised PBMCs. This clonotype was obtained from a man aged 35-49 years in good health and CMV-seronegative. The chain combines TRBV6-1 with TRBJ1-2; D uncertain. The CDR3 loop is CASSESYSPSQGYTF. In DNA form, the CDR3 reads TGTGCCAGCAGTGAAAGTTATTCCCCCTCTCAGGGCTACACCTTC.